The clone carrying this T cell receptor beta chain came up a few times. The source of the sample is a study of shared T cell receptors in the human thymus. The CDR3 totals 14 residues. Trimming left V 4 bases short and J 0 bases short, with 9 bases between. Germline lookup yields CDR1 MNHNS and CDR2 SASEGT. This table comes from immunoSEQ multiplex PCR, and its TCRdb copy is limited to in-frame clones, with some not included. The sample carries more than 550,000 clones, over 75% recorded once. Another study also made use of these data, one on human thymus T cells. This second report adds: Congenital heart defects were the reason for the corrective surgery that the donors, healthy Finnish infants, were having. During corrective heart surgery, resections were taken, and the thymus tissue came from them. Both thymic and peripheral blood repertoires showed apparently biased V and J usage. Related work showed strongly overlapping thymic repertoires across unrelated individuals.

Sequencing was carried out using thymocytes. The TCR originated in a girl under three years old with a congenital heart defect. The V gene is TRBV6-1, the J gene TRBJ2-5, with TRBD1 as a possible D gene (5 bases). In DNA, the CDR3 is TGTGCCAGCAGTGGACGACAGTACCAAGAGACCCAGTACTTC. The encoded protein is CASSGRQYQETQYF.